These 11 T cell receptor beta chains were sequenced from one sample in a study of OX40 agonist ivuxolimab in advanced cancers. Some clones are missing from TCRdb's copy, which holds only in-frame ones; the method was immunoSEQ multiplex PCR. Of roughly 41,000 clones in the sample, 86% were seen once. Sequencing was performed on CD4+ or CD8+ T cells sorted from blood, taken in a trial of the OX40 agonist ivuxolimab. The source is an adult with an advanced solid tumor such as melanoma, head and neck, liver or kidney cancer.

This clone showed up just once. The chain links TRBV5-4 to TRBJ1-6, with 8 bases identical to TRBD1. Germline V gene lookup returns CDR1 SGHNT and CDR2 YYREEE (reference sequence). This CDR3 comprises 15 residues. J lost 7 bases, V lost 4 bases, and 7 bases had no gene match. The CDR3 spells CASSPRGRWNSPLHF. In DNA form, the CDR3 reads TGTGCCAGCAGCCCCAGGGGGCGGTGGAATTCACCCCTCCACTTT. Using reference TRBV5-4 and TRBJ1-6 for the parts outside the CDR3, the full variable domain is ETGVTQSPTHLIKTRGQQVTLRCSSQSGHNTVSWYQQALGQGPQFIFQYYREEENGRGNFPPRFSGLQFPNYSSELNVNALELDDSALYLCASSPRGRWNSPLHFGNGTRLTVT.

The chain couples TRBV15 to TRBJ2-2; D is possibly TRBD1 (6 bases). The CDR3 is made up of 17 amino acids. Trimming shortened V by 0 bases and J by 4 bases, and 15 bases separated the two germline ends. Germline V gives CDR1 LNHNV, CDR2 YYDKDF (reference sequence). For the CDR3, the DNA is TGTGCCACCAGCAGAGATAGCCGCAGGGGATTCACCGGGGAGCTGTTTTTT. This sequence encodes CATSRDSRRGFTGELFF.

V gene TRBV5-1 combines with J gene TRBJ1-1; no reliable D call. Germline V gives CDR1 SGHRS, CDR2 YFSETQ. The length of the CDR3 is 14 residues. Deletions cut 2 bases from V and 0 bases from J, with 8 bases between. The CDR3 region is CASSLLRMNTEAFF. CDR3 DNA sequence: TGCGCCAGCAGCTTACTCCGGATGAACACTGAAGCTTTCTTT.

This sequence joins TRBV14 and TRBJ2-5, with D perhaps TRBD1 or TRBD2 (5 bases each). The tail of the sequence fits TRBJ2-7 better, so the J call may be wrong. The CDR3 sequence is 16 residues long. Germline V gives CDR1 SGHDN, CDR2 FVKESK. Here the CDR3 DNA reads TGTGCCAGCAGCCCAACCTTACGAGGGGTGGCGGTCGAGCAGTACTTC. It codes for CASSPTLRGVAVEQYF.

The chain uses TRBV5-4 and TRBJ2-6; 7 bases line up with TRBD1. Germline loops: CDR1 SGHNT, CDR2 YYREEE (reference sequence). This CDR3 has 15 residues. V lost 5 bases to trimming and J lost 2 bases; unmatched junction nucleotides: 4. As DNA, the CDR3 is TGTGCCAGCAGTCAAGGGGGCACTGGGGCCAACGTCCTGACTTTC. Its protein product is CASSQGGTGANVLTF.

The chain carries TRBV18 and TRBJ1-1; D is uncertain. V gave up 2 bases and J gave up 3 bases, with 16 bases separating them. The CDR3 is 16 amino acids. Germline assignment: CDR1 KGHSH and CDR2 LQKENI. CDR3 residues: CASSPSVRAGDTEAFF. In DNA form, the CDR3 reads TGTGCCAGCTCACCAAGTGTTAGGGCAGGTGACACTGAAGCTTTCTTT.

The rearrangement joins TRBV2 to TRBJ1-2; no definite D call. The CDR3 sequence is 14 residues long. Germline V gene data show CDR1 as SNHLY and CDR2 as FYNNEI. Trimming left V 3 bases short and J 2 bases short, with 10 bases between. The CDR3 reads CASSDSEGNYGYTF. The CDR3 DNA follows: TGTGCCAGCAGTGATTCCGAGGGAAACTATGGCTACACCTTC.

The gene calls are TRBV7-9 and TRBJ2-7, with 8 bases aligning to TRBD1. In germline, CDR1 is SEHNR, CDR2 FQNEAQ (reference sequence). The ends lost 1 base at V and 3 bases at J; junction bases unmatched: 8. This CDR3 region has 16 residues. CDR3 sequence: CASSLVVTGGSYEQYF. CDR3 sequence (DNA): TGTGCCAGCAGCTTAGTCGTAACAGGGGGGAGCTACGAGCAGTACTTC.

V gene TRBV6-6 combines with J gene TRBJ2-2; D is possibly TRBD1 or TRBD2 (5 bases each). The germline V and J ends were trimmed by 10 bases and 5 bases, with 14 bases remaining between them. The CDR3 spans 13 residues. Germline CDR1 MNHNY, CDR2 SVGAGI (reference sequence). The DNA of the CDR3 is TGTGCCACCCGGGACGGGCCGACCGGGGAGCTGTTTTTT. It codes for CATRDGPTGELFF.

Turning to this clone: Other DNA sequences in the sample encode the same CDR3. This chain connects TRBV5-1 to TRBJ1-2; D ambiguous. The CDR3 has 13 amino acids. Trimming pared 1 base from V and 2 bases from J, leaving 6 bases between. CDR1 SGHRS and CDR2 YFSETQ come from the germline V gene. The CDR3 spells CASSLPGNYGYTF. DNA of the CDR3: TGCGCCAGCAGCTTGCCGGGGAACTATGGCTACACCTTC.

The J gene is TRBJ1-2, the V gene TRBV6-6; D is ambiguous. From germline, CDR1 is MNHNY and CDR2 SVGAGI (reference sequence). With 0 bases removed from V and 7 bases from J, the gap between germline ends came to 12 bases. The CDR3 spans 14 residues. The CDR3 region has the DNA TGTGCCAGCAGTTACTCTCAAAGGGTCAGTGGCTACACCTTC. It codes for CASSYSQRVSGYTF.